These T cell receptor beta chains were read from a single sample in a study of CD8 T cells in Susac syndrome. Each CDR3 protein is one row after TCRdb ran MiXCR on the immunoSEQ multiplex PCR reads. The table records 150,000 to 200,000 distinct CDR3 sequences, 93% of them present only once. Sequencing input: CD4+ T cells from PBMCs. Every receptor here comes from a human donor with multiple sclerosis. Both conserved end residues are part of each CDR3. The D gene is left open where the match is weak. Some rows mark clone size as missing; the rest say once, few, many or name a class of expanded clone.

CDR3	DNA	J	D	V	size
CASSYSRTGGGYGYTF	TGTGCCAGCAGTTACTCGAGAACCGGGGGCGGCTATGGCTACACCTTC	TRBJ1-2	.	TRBV6-5	few
CASERGSGNTIYF	TGTGCCAGCGAGAGAGGCTCTGGAAACACCATATATTTT	TRBJ1-3	.	TRBV2	.
CATSGVSGRAHNEQFF	TGTGCCACCAGTGGAGTTAGCGGGAGGGCCCACAATGAGCAGTTCTTC	TRBJ2-1	TRBD2	TRBV24-1	.
CASSSLAGDYNEQFF	TGTGCCAGTAGTTCTCTAGCGGGAGACTACAATGAGCAGTTCTTC	TRBJ2-1	TRBD2	TRBV19	.
CSVTGTGNRQPQHF	TGCAGTGTTACCGGGACAGGGAACCGTCAGCCCCAGCATTTT	TRBJ1-5	TRBD1	TRBV20-1	.
CANPPGQGKYTGELFF	TGTGCCAACCCGCCGGGACAGGGGAAGTACACCGGGGAGCTGTTTTTT	TRBJ2-2	TRBD1	TRBV19	.
CATSRDQRRATDTQYF	TGTGCCACCAGCAGAGATCAGCGTCGGGCCACAGATACGCAGTATTTT	TRBJ2-3	.	TRBV15	once
CAWSEQGGNTIYF	TGTGCCTGGAGCGAGCAGGGAGGAAACACCATATATTTT	TRBJ1-3	.	TRBV30	.
CASSSPGTRRNLHF	TGTGCCAGCAGCTCCCCCGGGACCAGAAGAAATCTCCACTTT	TRBJ1-6	.	TRBV25-1	.
CASSPLAGGYTDTQYF	TGCGCCAGCAGCCCCCTAGCGGGAGGGTACACAGATACGCAGTATTTT	TRBJ2-3	TRBD2	TRBV4-3	.
CASSLDLPDTQYF	TGTGCCAGCAGTTTAGACCTCCCGGATACGCAGTATTTT	TRBJ2-3	.	TRBV12-3/TRBV12-4	.
CASSILTTSSYNSPLHF	TGTGCCAGTAGTATATTGACAACGAGCTCCTATAATTCACCCCTCCACTTT	TRBJ1-6	.	TRBV19	.
CASQGSLRNGYTF	TGTGCCTCGCAAGGGAGTTTAAGGAATGGCTACACCTTC	TRBJ1-2	.	TRBV30	.
CASSYGQGYEQYF	TGTGCCAGCAGCTATGGACAGGGCTACGAGCAGTACTTC	TRBJ2-7	TRBD1	TRBV28	.
CASSLSRTSGSQETQYF	TGCGCCAGCAGCTTGTCGAGGACTAGCGGATCCCAAGAGACCCAGTACTTC	TRBJ2-5	TRBD2	TRBV5-1	.
CASSGTALSGNTIYF	TGTGCCAGCTCCGGGACAGCACTCTCTGGAAACACCATATATTTT	TRBJ1-3	TRBD1	TRBV28	.
CASSRGLAGADTQYF	TGTGCCAGCAGTAGAGGACTAGCGGGCGCAGATACGCAGTATTTT	TRBJ2-3	TRBD2	TRBV27	.
CASSPPILATGGNEKLFF	TGTGCCAGCTCACCACCGATCCTCGCGACAGGGGGTAATGAAAAACTGTTTTTT	TRBJ1-4	TRBD1	TRBV18	.
CASTTGGRFYEQFF	TGCGCCAGCACCACCGGAGGGAGGTTCTATGAGCAGTTCTTC	TRBJ2-1	.	TRBV5-1	once
CASSATGYQETQYF	TGCGCCAGCAGCGCTACAGGGTACCAAGAGACCCAGTACTTC	TRBJ2-5	.	TRBV5-1	.
CASSPYDWYDSYNEQFF	TGTGCCAGCAGTCCCTACGACTGGTATGACTCCTACAATGAGCAGTTCTTC	TRBJ2-1	.	TRBV27	once
CASSLSQGPYEQYF	TGTGCCAGCAGCTTGTCCCAGGGGCCTTACGAGCAGTACTTC	TRBJ2-7	.	TRBV7-2	few
CASSWALYEQYF	TGTGCCAGCAGTTGGGCCCTCTACGAGCAGTACTTC	TRBJ2-7	.	TRBV12-3/TRBV12-4	.
CASSPESSGTEAFF	TGTGCCAGCTCACCGGAGAGTTCTGGCACTGAAGCTTTCTTT	TRBJ1-1	.	TRBV18	.
CATSRGAGVGNQPQHF	TGTGCCACCAGCAGAGGCGCGGGGGTTGGCAATCAGCCCCAGCATTTT	TRBJ1-5	.	TRBV15	.
CASSSQGAANTEAFF	TGTGCCAGCAGCTCACAGGGGGCAGCGAACACTGAAGCTTTCTTT	TRBJ1-1	TRBD1	TRBV11-2	.
CASRKTANSGANVLTF	TGTGCCAGTAGAAAAACAGCCAACTCTGGGGCCAACGTCCTGACTTTC	TRBJ2-6	.	TRBV19	.
CSVDPGATQAFF	TGCAGCGTTGATCCGGGGGCGACGCAAGCTTTCTTT	TRBJ1-1	.	TRBV29-1	.
CASSLGGRGGAFVYGYTF	TGTGCCAGCAGTTTAGGGGGGCGTGGAGGGGCCTTCGTCTATGGCTACACCTTC	TRBJ1-2	.	TRBV28	.
CASSPKGTLGNQPQHF	TGTGCCAGTAGTCCTAAGGGGACATTGGGCAATCAGCCCCAGCATTTT	TRBJ1-5	.	TRBV19	once
CSASAATQEQYF	TGCAGTGCTAGTGCCGCTACCCAAGAGCAGTACTTC	TRBJ2-7	.	TRBV20-1	.
CASSQVSVDEQFF	TGTGCCAGCAGCCAAGTTAGCGTGGATGAGCAGTTCTTC	TRBJ2-1	.	TRBV3-1	.
CASSLELAGGREVNEQFF	TGTGCCAGCAGTTTAGAACTAGCGGGGGGGCGGGAGGTGAATGAGCAGTTCTTC	TRBJ2-1	TRBD2	TRBV27	.
CASSFAQTETQYF	TGTGCCAGCAGTTTTGCACAGACGGAGACCCAGTACTTC	TRBJ2-5	.	TRBV27	once
CASSAIDRLNSYEQYF	TGTGCCAGCAGTGCCATCGACAGGCTAAACTCCTACGAGCAGTACTTC	TRBJ2-7	.	TRBV28	.
CASSRLAGIQETQYF	TGTGCCAGCAGCAGACTAGCGGGAATACAAGAGACCCAGTACTTC	TRBJ2-5	TRBD2	TRBV7-2	.
CASSQGVYGDRVAKNIQYF	TGCGCCAGCAGCCAAGGAGTATATGGCGACAGGGTAGCCAAAAACATTCAGTACTTC	TRBJ2-4	TRBD1	TRBV4-1	once
CASSLSGGAGANVLTF	TGTGCCAGCAGCCTCTCGGGGGGGGCTGGGGCCAACGTCCTGACTTTC	TRBJ2-6	TRBD2	TRBV6-1	.
CASSRLAGVTGELFF	TGTGCCAGCAGCCGACTAGCGGGTGTTACCGGGGAGCTGTTTTTT	TRBJ2-2	TRBD2	TRBV12-3/TRBV12-4	.
CASRGQEITEAFF	TGTGCCAGCAGGGGACAGGAGATCACTGAAGCTTTCTTT	TRBJ1-1	TRBD1	TRBV12-3/TRBV12-4	.
CASSNLASQETQYF	TGTGCCAGCAGCAATTTAGCGTCACAAGAGACCCAGTACTTC	TRBJ2-5	.	TRBV5-4	once
CASSTDYGEAFF	TGTGCCAGCAGCACAGACTATGGTGAAGCTTTCTTT	TRBJ1-1	.	TRBV2	.
CASSQETGSRAGELFF	TGCGCCAGCAGCCAAGAAACCGGGAGCAGGGCCGGGGAGCTGTTTTTT	TRBJ2-2	.	TRBV4-3	once
CASSPREDTQYF	TGTGCCAGCAGTCCCCGTGAAGATACGCAGTATTTT	TRBJ2-3	.	TRBV27	.
CSAGEEHEQYF	TGCAGCGCCGGGGAGGAGCACGAGCAGTACTTC	TRBJ2-7	.	TRBV29-1	.
CASSQGARREKLFF	TGTGCCAGCAGCCAAGGGGCCAGACGGGAAAAACTGTTTTTT	TRBJ1-4	.	TRBV3-1	once
CSARVKASAETQYF	TGCAGTGCTAGAGTTAAGGCTAGCGCTGAGACCCAGTACTTC	TRBJ2-5	.	TRBV20-1	once
CASRSTGDPEQYF	TGTGCCAGCAGGTCGACAGGGGATCCCGAGCAGTACTTC	TRBJ2-7	TRBD1	TRBV12-3/TRBV12-4	few
CASSVPGDRVYEQYF	TGTGCCAGCAGTGTCCCCGGGGACAGGGTCTACGAGCAGTACTTC	TRBJ2-7	TRBD1	TRBV2	.
CSARETSGRSYEQYF	TGCAGTGCTAGAGAGACTAGCGGACGCTCCTACGAGCAGTACTTC	TRBJ2-7	TRBD2	TRBV20-1	.
CASSQRFLGGYNEQFF	TGCGCCAGCAGCCAAAGGTTCCTAGGAGGTTACAATGAGCAGTTCTTC	TRBJ2-1	.	TRBV4-1	.
CSAATGNLGYTF	TGCAGTGCAGCGACAGGGAATTTGGGCTACACCTTC	TRBJ1-2	TRBD1	TRBV20-1	.
CASSQNAETQYF	TGTGCCAGCAGCCAGAATGCGGAGACCCAGTACTTC	TRBJ2-5	.	TRBV2	.
CASSVSTGTEQFF	TGTGCCAGCAGCGTTTCGACCGGGACAGAGCAGTTCTTC	TRBJ2-1	.	TRBV9	.
CATSRVGAGAEQYF	TGTGCCACCAGCAGAGTAGGGGCTGGGGCCGAGCAGTACTTC	TRBJ2-7	.	TRBV15	few
CASRPRLAGSMNEQFF	TGTGCCAGCAGGCCCCGCCTAGCGGGATCTATGAATGAGCAGTTCTTC	TRBJ2-1	TRBD2	TRBV6-1	.
CASSLGQVSLF	TGTGCCAGCAGCTTGGGCCAAGTCTCCCTCTTT	TRBJ1-1	.	TRBV5-6	.
CATSRDNPWRGYGYTF	TGTGCCACCAGCAGAGATAATCCCTGGAGGGGCTATGGCTACACCTTC	TRBJ1-2	.	TRBV15	.
CATSREGEVNEQFF	TGTGCCACCAGCAGAGAAGGGGAGGTCAATGAGCAGTTCTTC	TRBJ2-1	.	TRBV15	.
CASSRGQGSEQFF	TGTGCCAGCAGCCGTGGACAGGGGAGTGAGCAGTTCTTC	TRBJ2-1	TRBD1	TRBV3-1	.